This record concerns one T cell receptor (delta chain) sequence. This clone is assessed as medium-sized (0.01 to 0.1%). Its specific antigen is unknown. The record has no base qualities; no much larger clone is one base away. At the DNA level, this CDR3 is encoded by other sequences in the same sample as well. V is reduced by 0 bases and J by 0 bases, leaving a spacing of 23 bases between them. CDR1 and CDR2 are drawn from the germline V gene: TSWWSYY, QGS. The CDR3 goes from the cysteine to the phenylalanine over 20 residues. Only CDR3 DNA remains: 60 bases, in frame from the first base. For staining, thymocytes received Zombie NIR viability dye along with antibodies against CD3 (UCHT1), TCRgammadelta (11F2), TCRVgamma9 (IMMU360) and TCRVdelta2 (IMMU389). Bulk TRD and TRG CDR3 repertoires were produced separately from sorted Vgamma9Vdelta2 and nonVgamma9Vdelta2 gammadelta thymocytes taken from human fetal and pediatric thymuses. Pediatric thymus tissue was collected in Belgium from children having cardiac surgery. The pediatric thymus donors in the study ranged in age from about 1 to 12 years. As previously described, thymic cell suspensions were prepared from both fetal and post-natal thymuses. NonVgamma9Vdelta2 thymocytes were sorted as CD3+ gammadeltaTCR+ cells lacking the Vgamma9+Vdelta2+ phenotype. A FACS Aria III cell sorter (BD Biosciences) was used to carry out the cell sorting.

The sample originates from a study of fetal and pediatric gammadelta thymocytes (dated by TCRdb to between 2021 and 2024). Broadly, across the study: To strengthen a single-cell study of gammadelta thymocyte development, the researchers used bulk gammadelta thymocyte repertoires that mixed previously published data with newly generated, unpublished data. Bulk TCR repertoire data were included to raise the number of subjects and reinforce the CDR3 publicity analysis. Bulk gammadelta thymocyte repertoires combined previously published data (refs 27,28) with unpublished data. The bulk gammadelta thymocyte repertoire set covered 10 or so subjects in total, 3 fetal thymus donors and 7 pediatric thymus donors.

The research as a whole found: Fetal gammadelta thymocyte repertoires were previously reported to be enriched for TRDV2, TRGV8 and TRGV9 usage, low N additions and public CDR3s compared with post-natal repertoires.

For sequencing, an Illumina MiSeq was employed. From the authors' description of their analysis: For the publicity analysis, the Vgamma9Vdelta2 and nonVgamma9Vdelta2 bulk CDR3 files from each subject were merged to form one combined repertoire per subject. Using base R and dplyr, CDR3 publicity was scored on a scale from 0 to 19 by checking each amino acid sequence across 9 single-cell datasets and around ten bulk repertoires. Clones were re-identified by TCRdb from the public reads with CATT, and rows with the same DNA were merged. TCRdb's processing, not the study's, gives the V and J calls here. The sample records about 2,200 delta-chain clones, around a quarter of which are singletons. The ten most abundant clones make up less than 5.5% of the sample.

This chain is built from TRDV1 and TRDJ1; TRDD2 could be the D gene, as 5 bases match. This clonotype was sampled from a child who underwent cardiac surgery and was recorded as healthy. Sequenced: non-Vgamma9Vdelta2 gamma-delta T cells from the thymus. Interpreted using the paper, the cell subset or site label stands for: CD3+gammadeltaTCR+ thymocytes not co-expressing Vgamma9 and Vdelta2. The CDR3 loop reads CALGELSSLRGTSYTDKLIF. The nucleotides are TGTGCTCTTGGGGAACTAAGCTCCCTACGTGGTACCTCGTACACCGATAAACTCATCTTT.